This TCR beta chain was observed in a study of cytomegalovirus exposure and HLA in healthy donors. Regarding the study as a whole: The authors later found HLA-associated TCR beta chains more clonally expanded than equally common others.

In the PCR, 60 Vbeta and 13 Jbeta primers were used. Produced via immunoSEQ multiplex PCR; TCRdb's table is partial and in-frame only. The sample carries 200,000 to 250,000 clones, more than 75% recorded once. Germline V gene data show CDR1 as MNHNS and CDR2 as SASEGT. The CDR3 has 13 residues. Of note for this clone: The antigen is unknown. At one of its ends the junction is not consistent with the germline gene, which may arise from a read error. This CDR3 is also generated by other DNA sequences in the sample.

The TCR originated in a woman aged 40 to 50 in good health and CMV-seropositive. The chain recombines TRBV6-1 with TRBJ1-6; no definite D call. The specimen sequenced was PBMCs. Written as DNA, the CDR3 is TGTGCCAGCAGAGTCACGAGAAATTCCCCCCTCCACTTT. Residues: CASRVTRNSPLHF.